A selection of T cell receptor beta chains follows, all from one sample in a study of CXCR3-negative and CXCR3-positive naive CD8 T cells. TCRdb re-called the 5' RACE reads and gives one entry per CDR3 protein, without DNA. The sample table sets out 100,000 to 150,000 distinct CDR3 sequences. Material: naive CXCR3+ CD8+ T cells from blood. These receptors all come from a human donor in good health. Some clones in this sample may be carry-over from other donors' samples. CDR3s include the opening cysteine and the closing phenylalanine or tryptophan.

TRBV4-1	TRBJ1-1	CASSSAPGRVNTEAFF
TRBV20-1	TRBJ2-3	CSALGLADSTDTQYF
TRBV10-3	TRBJ2-7	CAIKSIVGTGVYEQYF
TRBV28	TRBJ2-7	CASTPLTGHFIEQYF
TRBV11-2	TRBJ1-6	CASSDGRNKRGGLSPLHF
TRBV29-1	TRBJ2-1	CSVEDLETSGYNEQFF
TRBV7-2	TRBJ2-1	CASSDSGEPYNEQFF
TRBV20-1	TRBJ2-7	CSARERSEQYF
TRBV30	TRBJ1-1	CAWGLEREAFF
TRBV18	TRBJ1-1	CASSRTGTLGNTEAFF
TRBV12-3/TRBV12-4	TRBJ2-2	CASSLDRTGELFF
TRBV5-5	TRBJ2-1	CASCPGPFVNEQFF
TRBV7-9	TRBJ1-1	CASSLGKTEAFF
TRBV5-1	TRBJ2-3	CASSLLQGTTDTQYF
TRBV12-3/TRBV12-4	TRBJ1-1	CASQGLFEAFF
TRBV7-9	TRBJ1-2	CASSPTGDYGYTF
TRBV7-7	TRBJ2-7	CASSAAGAYEQYF
TRBV11-2	TRBJ2-3	CASSLTSGGLDTQYF
TRBV29-1	TRBJ1-2	CSVVQHSNYGYTF
TRBV7-9	TRBJ2-7	CASSLVGDPYEQYF
TRBV7-9	TRBJ2-7	CASSAGLAGIYEQYF
TRBV5-6	TRBJ1-2	CASSPRTGNYGYTF
TRBV5-5	TRBJ2-4	CASSRTGAENIQYF
TRBV12-3/TRBV12-4	TRBJ1-2	CASSWSENYGYTF
TRBV6-1	TRBJ1-1	CARGEQMNTEAFF
TRBV6-5	TRBJ1-5	CASSQWGGNQPQHF
TRBV18	TRBJ2-3	CASSPPSGAGTDTQYF
TRBV29-1	TRBJ2-5	CSVENPETGPQTQYF
TRBV5-1	TRBJ2-7	CASSLVAGGGYEQYF
TRBV29-1	TRBJ1-4	CSVVVGEKLFF
TRBV14	TRBJ2-1	CASSQVGGASNEQFF
TRBV29-1	TRBJ2-7	CSVKVGAEYEQYF
TRBV7-2	TRBJ2-1	CASSWALREQFF
TRBV29-1	TRBJ2-1	CSVPGGVPYNEQFF
TRBV5-1	TRBJ2-7	CASSLDGSYEQYF
TRBV7-6	TRBJ2-3	CASSLTELRGSSGDTQYF
TRBV5-1	TRBJ2-7	CASSDGTSGSGREQYF
TRBV6-6	TRBJ1-5	CASSTSNSNQPQHF
TRBV7-9	TRBJ2-7	CASSLDHLYEQYF
TRBV7-2	TRBJ2-2	CASSPIAGGNTGELFF
TRBV28	TRBJ2-2	CASSLRLAGDTGELFF
TRBV29-1	TRBJ2-7	CSVSSWLAGTYEQYF
TRBV6-5	TRBJ2-3	CASSYRAYTDTQYF
TRBV10-3	TRBJ2-1	CAIRDGHTYNEQFF
TRBV4-3	TRBJ1-5	CASSQDWGQGFQPQHF
TRBV5-1	TRBJ2-7	CASSPGLAPHYEQYF
TRBV5-1	TRBJ2-7	CASSDGYTSYEQYF
TRBV9	TRBJ2-7	CASSVGWRASYEQYF